This is a list of T cell receptor beta chains from one sample in a study of shared clonotypes between healthy human individuals. Sequenced by immunoSEQ multiplex PCR; TCRdb stores in-frame clones only, minus some. The table lists around 1,900,000 clones, approximately 92% of them singletons. What was sequenced was naive CD8+ T cells from PBMCs. These receptors all come from a man younger than 30 in good health. Some clones in this sample may be carry-over from other donors' samples. The CDR3 runs from the conserved cysteine through the conserved F or W. Fields, in order: clone size, V gene, D gene, J gene, CDR3 DNA, CDR3 protein. D genes are given only for firm matches. Clone sizes are given selectively: once, few, many, or a class where the clone is expanded.

once	TRBV2	TRBD2	TRBJ2-1	TGTGCCAGCATGGGACTTAGCGGGAGGGGGAATGAGCAGTTCTTC	CASMGLSGRGNEQFF
NA	TRBV4-3	NA	TRBJ1-2	TGCGCCAGCAGCCCCCTGAATCCTCGGGCGGAGGCGTATGGCTACACCTTC	CASSPLNPRAEAYGYTF
NA	TRBV18	NA	TRBJ2-5	TGTGCCAGCTCCCCTCCTCTACAAGAGACCCAGTACTTC	CASSPPLQETQYF
few	TRBV6-6	TRBD1	TRBJ1-1	TGTGCCAGCAGTCATGGGACAGGGACTGAAGCTTTCTTT	CASSHGTGTEAFF
NA	TRBV29-1	NA	TRBJ1-2	TGCAGCGTCCACCTTTGGGGGGACTATGGCTACACCTTC	CSVHLWGDYGYTF
once	TRBV29-1	NA	TRBJ1-2	TGCAGCGCTGAAGGAGGTGTTTTGGACGGAGCTAACTATGGCTACACCTTC	CSAEGGVLDGANYGYTF
NA	TRBV15	TRBD2	TRBJ2-1	TGTGCCACCAGCTCCCTAAGGGGGATAGCGGGAGGGCAGTTCTTC	CATSSLRGIAGGQFF
NA	TRBV6-5	TRBD1	TRBJ1-2	TGTGCCAGCAGCCCCGGGACAGTTGGCTACACCTTC	CASSPGTVGYTF
NA	TRBV12-5	NA	TRBJ1-2	TGTGCTAGTGGTTTGGATGGCGGGCATCTAGATGGCTACACCTTC	CASGLDGGHLDGYTF
NA	TRBV30	NA	TRBJ2-1	TGTGCCTCCGTCCGGGACTCCTACAATGAGCAGTTCTTC	CASVRDSYNEQFF
NA	TRBV11-2	TRBD2	TRBJ2-3	TGTGCCAGCAGCTTAGTTCCGGGAGGCGCAGATACGCAGTATTTT	CASSLVPGGADTQYF
NA	TRBV2	NA	TRBJ2-1	TGTGCCAGCACACCGGGACTTTCCTACAATGAGCAGTTCTTC	CASTPGLSYNEQFF
NA	TRBV27	NA	TRBJ2-7	TGTGCCAGCAAACTCGGTGGCAACTACGAGCAGTACTTC	CASKLGGNYEQYF
NA	TRBV19	NA	TRBJ2-2	TGTGCCAGTAGTATATTTTTTGCAGGAACCGGGGAGCTGTTTTTT	CASSIFFAGTGELFF
NA	TRBV9	NA	TRBJ2-5	TGTGCCAGCAGCGTAGACGACGGCTGGCGGGAGACCCAGTACTTC	CASSVDDGWRETQYF
NA	TRBV9	NA	TRBJ1-2	TGTGCCAGCAGCACGGGGTTGGACTATGGCTACACCTTC	CASSTGLDYGYTF
NA	TRBV7-9	NA	TRBJ1-2	TGTGCCAGCAGCCCATTCCGGGACAACTTTGGCTACACCTTC	CASSPFRDNFGYTF
NA	TRBV28	NA	TRBJ2-7	TGTGCCAGCAGTTTAGCGGACAATTCCCACGAGCAGTACTTC	CASSLADNSHEQYF
NA	TRBV5-1	NA	TRBJ2-3	TGCGCCAGCAGCTTGGGGGCGCTAGACACAGATACGCAGTATTTT	CASSLGALDTDTQYF
NA	TRBV7-9	NA	TRBJ2-7	TGTGCCAGCAGTCCCGGCCTCTCCTACGAGCAGTACTTC	CASSPGLSYEQYF
NA	TRBV2	TRBD2	TRBJ2-1	TGTGCCAGCAGTGGAGGGACTAGCGGGAGGTTAGACAATGAGCAGTTCTTC	CASSGGTSGRLDNEQFF
NA	TRBV5-1	NA	TRBJ2-3	TGCGCCAGCAGCTTATTTGTGTTAGATACGCAGTATTTT	CASSLFVLDTQYF
NA	TRBV27	TRBD1	TRBJ1-4	TGTGCCAGCAGTCCCCAGACAGGGATTAATGAAAAACTGTTTTTT	CASSPQTGINEKLFF
NA	TRBV6-1	TRBD1	TRBJ1-1	TGTGCCAGCAGTGGGGGCGTCGCAGGGGGCCTGAACACTGAAGCTTTCTTT	CASSGGVAGGLNTEAFF
NA	TRBV5-6	NA	TRBJ1-5	TGTGCCAGCAGCACCTCGGGACCCCAGCCCCAGCATTTT	CASSTSGPQPQHF
NA	TRBV5-1	NA	TRBJ1-4	TGCGCCAGCAGCTTTGGAGTTGGGGGTGAAAAACTGTTTTTT	CASSFGVGGEKLFF
NA	TRBV7-9	TRBD2	TRBJ2-7	TGTGCCAGCAGTCCTCCTAGCGGGAGGGCCTACGAGCAGTACTTC	CASSPPSGRAYEQYF
NA	TRBV29-1	TRBD2	TRBJ2-7	TGCAGCGTTGAGCGGGAGGGCCCCTCCTACGAGCAGTACTTC	CSVEREGPSYEQYF
NA	TRBV7-9	TRBD2	TRBJ2-1	TGTGCCAGCACCATGAGGGCGGGAGGGGGAAATGAGCAGTTCTTC	CASTMRAGGGNEQFF
NA	TRBV7-8	TRBD1	TRBJ2-2	TGTGCCAGCAGCTCGGACAGGGGGCGCACCGGGGAGCTGTTTTTT	CASSSDRGRTGELFF
few	TRBV28	TRBD1	TRBJ1-5	TGTGCCAGCAGCGACAGGGACCGCCAGCCCCAGCATTTT	CASSDRDRQPQHF
NA	TRBV6-6	NA	TRBJ2-1	TGTGCCAGCAGGCTCCGGGACGGTTACAATGAGCAGTTCTTC	CASRLRDGYNEQFF
once	TRBV14	TRBD2	TRBJ2-5	TGTGCCAGCAGCCAGAAAGGACTAGCGGGATCCCCCGCCGGGCAAGAGACCCAGTACTTC	CASSQKGLAGSPAGQETQYF
NA	TRBV7-9	TRBD2	TRBJ2-1	TGTGCCACGGACCGTTCTAGCGGTTCCTACAATGAGCAGTTCTTC	CATDRSSGSYNEQFF
NA	TRBV4-1	NA	TRBJ2-7	TGCGCCAGCAGCCAAGGTACCGCACCTGGCTACGAGCAGTACTTC	CASSQGTAPGYEQYF
NA	TRBV19	NA	TRBJ2-7	TGTGCCAGTAGTATAGTCTTTGGGGGATCCTACGAGCAGTACTTC	CASSIVFGGSYEQYF
once	TRBV6-1	NA	TRBJ1-1	TGTGCCAGCAGTGAAGCTCCGGGACCGATGAACACTGAAGCTTTCTTT	CASSEAPGPMNTEAFF
NA	TRBV11-2	NA	TRBJ2-7	TGTGCCAGCAGCCCTCGGGGAGCCTACGAGCAGTACTTC	CASSPRGAYEQYF
NA	TRBV29-1	TRBD2	TRBJ2-1	TGCAGCGTTGAGATGTTAGCGGGAGTGTCCTACAATGAGCAGTTCTTC	CSVEMLAGVSYNEQFF
NA	TRBV2	NA	TRBJ2-5	TGTGCCAGCACGGGGGCCGCCCCCTCCAATAACTTC	CASTGAAPSNNF
NA	TRBV6-4	NA	TRBJ1-1	TGTGCCAGCAGTGTTACGGTCGACACTGAAGCTTTCTTT	CASSVTVDTEAFF
NA	TRBV4-3	TRBD2	TRBJ2-5	TGCGCCAGCAGCCAAGACTGGGCGGGAGGAGAGACCCAGTACTTC	CASSQDWAGGETQYF